Shown below are 6 T cell receptor beta chains from a single sample sequenced in a study of cytomegalovirus exposure and HLA in healthy donors. Both 60 Vbeta primers and 13 Jbeta primers went into the PCR. Method: immunoSEQ multiplex PCR; TCRdb's copy keeps in-frame clones and lacks some. Seen in this sample are 80,000 to 100,000 clones; the ten most common clones hold about 3.4%. The sequenced sample consisted of PBMCs. The receptors come from a woman in her twenties or thirties in good health and CMV-seronegative.

The V and J genes are TRBV4-1 and TRBJ2-1; 7 bases are a match to TRBD2. CDR1 and CDR2 from the germline V gene are MGHRA and YSYEKL. After removal of 2 bases from V and 0 bases from J, the junction contained 13 bases not matched to a gene. The CDR3 totals 19 residues. CDR3 amino acids: CASSQRGEGGRSSYNEQFF. The DNA of the CDR3 is TGCGCCAGCAGCCAAAGAGGAGAGGGAGGGCGGAGCTCCTACAATGAGCAGTTCTTC.

A word on this clone: Other nucleotide sequences from this sample produce the same CDR3. The chain uses TRBV7-3 and TRBJ2-3; 9 positions agree with TRBD2. CDR3 length: 15 amino acids. Germline CDR1 reads SGHTA; CDR2 reads FQGTGA. Losses at the gene ends were 5 bases for V and 1 base for J; bases not matched to a gene: 4. CDR3 sequence: CASSRGGAGTDTQYF. The CDR3 DNA follows: TGTGCCAGCAGCCGCGGGGGGGCCGGCACAGATACGCAGTATTTT.

The V gene is TRBV7-9, the J gene TRBJ2-3, with a weak D call TRBD2 (6 bases). The CDR3 is 15 amino acids. Per germline, CDR1 SEHNR and CDR2 FQNEAQ (reference sequence). V shed 3 bases and J shed 2 bases, with 12 bases lying between them. Here the CDR3 DNA reads TGTGCCAGCAGCTTGAGGGGACTGATCACAGATACGCAGTATTTT. Protein sequence: CASSLRGLITDTQYF.

This chain links TRBV29-1 with TRBJ1-4; unclear D gene. V was pared by 4 bases and J by 2 bases, with 8 bases between. CDR1 SQVTM and CDR2 ANQGSEA come from the germline V gene. This CDR3 has 13 residues. CDR3 DNA sequence: TGCAGCGTTGGTGCAGGTACTAATGAAAAACTGTTTTTT. Amino acid sequence: CSVGAGTNEKLFF.

V usage is TRBV2 and J usage is TRBJ2-7; tentative D call: TRBD2 (5 bases). Per the germline V gene, CDR1 is SNHLY and CDR2 is FYNNEI. V gave up 2 bases and J gave up 10 bases, with 12 bases separating them. This CDR3 comprises 12 residues. The CDR3 loop reads CASSESRAEQYF. The CDR3 region has the DNA TGTGCCAGCAGTGAATCGCGGGCTGAACAGTACTTC.

The V gene is TRBV7-2, the J gene TRBJ2-1; 8 nucleotides match TRBD2. This CDR3 is built from 15 residues. Looked up from germline, CDR1 is SGHTA and CDR2 is FQGNSA. V lost 3 bases and J lost 5; bases outside the gene matches: 6. CDR3 sequence (DNA): TGTGCCAGCAGCTTCAGCGGGGGCCGGAACAATGAGCAGTTCTTC. This translates into CASSFSGGRNNEQFF.